This record looks at one TCR beta chain sequence and its context. Only in-frame clones appear in the TCRdb table, and some are missing; sequencing was by immunoSEQ multiplex PCR. In the table there are 150,000 to 200,000 clones, approximately 94% of which are singletons. This entry comes from a study of control samples from healthy donors and cancer patients. Germline V gives CDR1 MNHEY, CDR2 SVGEGT. This CDR3 comprises 16 residues. The V end lost 6 bases, the J end lost 6 bases, and 21 bases lay between the germline ends. This sequence joins TRBV6-2 or TRBV6-3 and TRBJ1-5, with unresolved D. Sequenced input: blood. This clonotype was sampled from a woman aged 18-29 years in good health. The DNA for the CDR3 is TGTGCCAGCAGCCGGACGACCAGGACGTTCCGTCAGCCCCAGCATTTT. It encodes CASSRTTRTFRQPQHF.